The next 9 T cell receptor beta chains were all read from a single sample in a study of blood T cell repertoires in COVID-19. Generated by immunoSEQ multiplex PCR, the TCRdb table keeps only in-frame clones and is missing some. The sample lists fewer than 350,000 clones, more than 75% occurring once. Specimen: PBMCs or T cells enriched from blood (not recorded which). These receptors were obtained from a woman aged 55-69 years in a cohort exposed to, infected with or recovered from COVID-19 (not recorded which).

The chain joins TRBV2 to TRBJ1-1; no clear D. The CDR3 loop spans 14 amino acids. Germline loops: CDR1 SNHLY, CDR2 FYNNEI. Trimming took 7 bases from V and 0 from J, leaving 12 bases between them. Here the CDR3 DNA reads TGTGCCAGCAAAACCGAACAGTTGAACACTGAAGCTTTCTTT. Protein sequence: CASKTEQLNTEAFF.

The rearrangement joins TRBV9 to TRBJ1-4, with 7 bases lining up with TRBD1. The CDR3 is 15 residues long. V was clipped by 4 bases and J by 6 bases; unmatched bases: 9. The germline CDR1 and CDR2 sequences are SGDLS and YYNGEE. The CDR3 protein is CASSIRGGGDEKLFF. In DNA form, the CDR3 reads TGTGCCAGCAGCATACGAGGGGGCGGCGATGAAAAACTGTTTTTT. Combining the CDR3 with reference TRBV9 and TRBJ1-4 gives the whole variable domain DSGVTQTPKHLITATGQRVTLRCSPRSGDLSVYWYQQSLDQGLQFLIQYYNGEERAKGNILERFSAQQFPDLHSELNLSSLELGDSALYFCASSIRGGGDEKLFFGSGTQLSVL.

The V gene is TRBV10-2, the J gene TRBJ1-6; D call uncertain. In germline, CDR1 is WSHSY, CDR2 SAAADI. The CDR3 consists of 16 residues. V lost 3 bases and J lost 3, with 12 bases in between. The CDR3 is CASSDGPLRYNSPLHF. In DNA form, the CDR3 reads TGCGCCAGCAGTGATGGGCCCCTCCGCTATAATTCACCCCTCCACTTT.

V gene TRBV19 combines with J gene TRBJ2-3; a possible D gene is TRBD1 (6 bases). Germline lookup yields CDR1 LNHDA and CDR2 SQIVND (reference sequence). The CDR3 covers 14 residues. Trimming cost V 4 bases and J 3 bases, with 11 bases left between them. The CDR3 DNA is TGTGCCAGTAGTACGCAGGGGACGACAGATACGCAGTATTTT. Protein product: CASSTQGTTDTQYF.

In its sample, this clone was seen once. V gene TRBV23-1 combines with J gene TRBJ1-2; 9 bases agree with TRBD1. TRBV23-1 belongs to the ORF category, with a function that is uncertain. Trimming took 0 bases from V and 8 from J; bases not matched to a gene: 10. The CDR3 is 16 amino acids. The CDR3 nucleotides are TGCGCCAGCAGTCAATCCTGGACAGGGGTGTCGAGAGGCTACACCTTC. Translated: CASSQSWTGVSRGYTF.

The V gene is TRBV19, the J gene TRBJ2-7, with D maybe TRBD2 (5 bases). The CDR3 contains 15 residues. Per germline, CDR1 LNHDA and CDR2 SQIVND (reference sequence). Trimming took 2 bases from V and 0 from J, leaving 11 bases between them. CDR3 protein: CASSIKAGSSYEQYF. As DNA, the CDR3 is TGTGCCAGTAGTATAAAGGCGGGTAGCTCCTACGAGCAGTACTTC.

V and J are TRBV9 and TRBJ1-4; 9 nucleotides align to TRBD1. CDR1 SGDLS and CDR2 YYNGEE come from the germline V gene. V shed 4 bases and J 0 bases; nucleotides not matched to a gene: 4. This CDR3 contains 16 residues. CDR3 bases: TGTGCCAGCAGCCCGGGACAGGGTACAACTAATGAAAAACTGTTTTTT. Translated, it gives CASSPGQGTTNEKLFF.

This chain connects TRBV7-2 to TRBJ1-4, with 7 bases that match TRBD1. V shed 4 bases, J shed 8 bases, and the junction held 10 bases outside the gene matches. Germline loops: CDR1 SGHTA, CDR2 FQGNSA. The CDR3 runs to 15 residues. In DNA form, the CDR3 reads TGTGCCAGCAGCTCATCTACAGGGGTCGGCGAAAAACTGTTTTTT. Amino acids: CASSSSTGVGEKLFF.

This clone was found once. This chain links TRBV4-1 with TRBJ1-2; 8 bases agree with TRBD1. Trimming took 2 bases from V and 8 from J; bases not matched to a gene: 10. CDR3 length: 15 residues. The germline V gene has CDR1 MGHRA and CDR2 YSYEKL. In nucleotides, the CDR3 is TGCGCCAGCAGCCAACTCGGACAGGGTTATTACGGCTACACCTTC. Protein sequence: CASSQLGQGYYGYTF.